The clone carrying this TCR beta chain was counted ten times or more. Antigen unknown. This sample was included in a study of T cells in Graves' hyperthyroidism and ophthalmopathy. Study-level background: Peripheral blood specimens were obtained at initial diagnosis, prior to any treatment. General study results and limits: A median around 6.8 months before onset, the model predicted ophthalmopathy.

What was amplified from RNA transcripts were TCR beta CDR3 regions. HTBI primers were used for first-round RT-PCR of the TCR CDR3. One entry per CDR3 protein results from TCRdb running MiXCR on the multiplex PCR reads. Counted here are about 200,000 distinct CDR3 sequences, roughly 17% occurring once; the ten biggest clones make up about half. The germline V gene encodes CDR1 LNHDA and CDR2 SQIVND (reference sequence). The CDR3 is 13 residues long. The V end was cut by 3 bases, the J end by 1 base, with 6 bases between. Patients between 18 and 65 years old had hyperthyroidism, newly diagnosed and lasting under 2 months. Based on clinical symptoms, serum thyroxine and TRAb, thyroid ultrasound and orbital computed tomography, diagnoses were reached.

This receptor was identified in a woman aged 50 to 65 with Graves' hyperthyroidism. The material sequenced was blood. The rearrangement joins TRBV19 to TRBJ1-1; D is unclear. As DNA, the CDR3 is TGTGCCAGTAGTATGATGAGGAACACTGAAGCTTTCTTT. Its protein is CASSMMRNTEAFF.